The rows below give T cell receptor beta chains drawn from one sample of a study of blood T cell repertoires in COVID-19. Sequenced by immunoSEQ multiplex PCR; TCRdb stores in-frame clones only, minus some. The sample contains 61,000 or so clones, almost 90% of which appear only once. Source material: peripheral blood. These receptors originate from a woman older than 75 with active COVID-19. Both conserved end residues are part of each CDR3. The D gene is left open where the match is weak.

V gene	J gene	D gene	CDR3 protein
TRBV10-3	TRBJ1-3	-	CAISVPAGNTIYF
TRBV5-1	TRBJ2-7	TRBD1	CASSLQGASYEQYF
TRBV5-1	TRBJ1-2	TRBD1	CASSLGQGDYGYTF
TRBV7-2	TRBJ2-3	-	CASSLERADTQYF
TRBV15	TRBJ2-7	TRBD1	CATSRDNRGIYEQYF
TRBV6-1	TRBJ1-1	-	CASSEALTEAFF
TRBV2	TRBJ2-1	TRBD2	CASSLPGLAGKNEQFF
TRBV7-2	TRBJ2-5	TRBD2	CASSFSSGETQYF
TRBV11-2	TRBJ2-7	-	CASTDTGRSYEQYF
TRBV6-5	TRBJ2-5	TRBD2	CASYTGTTQETQYF
TRBV7-9	TRBJ1-2	TRBD1	CASSFRQGPNYGYTF
TRBV20-1	TRBJ2-1	TRBD2	CSASPPSGQDNEQFF
TRBV5-1	TRBJ1-2	TRBD1	CASSPGTGWDYGYTF
TRBV4-1	TRBJ2-1	TRBD2	CASSQESPGGGAYEQFF
TRBV7-3	TRBJ2-1	TRBD1	CASSSQGGGYNEQFF
TRBV2	TRBJ1-1	-	CASSSGYTEAFF
TRBV28	TRBJ2-3	TRBD2	CASSLGLAGTDTQYF
TRBV5-1	TRBJ2-1	TRBD2	CASSYSGGANNEQFF
TRBV19	TRBJ1-1	TRBD1	CASSTTGGASEAFF
TRBV5-1	TRBJ2-5	-	CASSSLLGRPETQYF
TRBV11-1	TRBJ1-6	-	CASSRLSSYNSPLHF
TRBV7-2	TRBJ1-2	TRBD1	CASSLDPGGYGYTF
TRBV28	TRBJ2-6	-	CASSSPIPGQGANVLTF
TRBV5-1	TRBJ2-3	TRBD2	CASSPGSGGVSTDTQYF
TRBV5-1	TRBJ2-7	TRBD2	CASGLGVGAYEQYF
TRBV7-9	TRBJ2-7	-	CASSVTRNEQYF
TRBV7-9	TRBJ2-7	-	CASSLANSGEQYF
TRBV29-1	TRBJ2-4	-	CSVEKEAIQYF
TRBV7-2	TRBJ2-7	-	CASRNRGSFSYEQYF
TRBV10-3	TRBJ2-3	-	CAISDSDTQYF
TRBV10-1	TRBJ2-3	-	CASSAAGDTQYF
TRBV19	TRBJ1-1	TRBD1	CASSLQGSMNTEAFF
TRBV9	TRBJ1-4	TRBD1	CASSAGQGGREKLFF
TRBV29-1	TRBJ1-3	-	CSVDEGTGNTIYF
TRBV7-9	TRBJ2-3	TRBD1	CASSQVGGQGASTDTQYF
TRBV6-5	TRBJ1-5	-	CAESGGPNQPQHF
TRBV29-1	TRBJ2-1	TRBD2	CSAEGGLAGADSYNEQFF
TRBV19	TRBJ2-1	TRBD2	CASSIGAGGSYNEQFF
TRBV9	TRBJ2-1	-	CASSVAEYGGLSYNEQFF
TRBV7-2	TRBJ1-6	-	CASSLKSSYNSPLHF
TRBV19	TRBJ2-1	-	CASSIAGGSEQFF